These 21 T cell receptor beta chains were sequenced from one sample in a study of blood T cell repertoires in COVID-19. The repertoire was sequenced with immunoSEQ multiplex PCR; TCRdb's copy has only in-frame clones and lacks some. The table has about 150,000 clones, roughly 83% seen once; the top ten hold about 29%. The sample comprised peripheral blood. Receptors were obtained from a woman aged 55-69 years with acute or convalescent COVID-19.

The V and J genes are TRBV25-1 and TRBJ2-1; 11 bases agree with TRBD2. V dropped 3 bases and J dropped 3; count of bases not matched to a gene: 4. The CDR3 loop spans 16 amino acids. Germline V lookup: CDR1 MGHDK, CDR2 SYGVNS. CDR3 sequence: CASSDPGLAVYNEQFF. In DNA form, the CDR3 reads TGTGCCAGCAGTGATCCGGGACTAGCGGTCTACAATGAGCAGTTCTTC.

The chain is built from TRBV6-4 and TRBJ1-2; the D gene is possibly TRBD1 (5 bases). This CDR3 spans 17 amino acids. Germline CDR1 and CDR2: MRHNA and SNTAGT. Trimming pared 2 bases from V and 7 bases from J, leaving 23 bases between. CDR3 amino acids: CASSDRGWGTGTSGYTF. CDR3 DNA sequence: TGTGCCAGCAGTGACCGAGGTTGGGGTACAGGAACCTCTGGCTACACCTTC.

The V and J genes are TRBV6-6 and TRBJ1-2; perhaps TRBD1 as D (6 bases). This CDR3 spans 15 amino acids. CDR1 and CDR2 from the germline V gene are MNHNY and SVGAGI (reference sequence). V was pared by 8 bases and J by 5 bases, with 21 bases between. For the CDR3, the DNA is TGTGCCAGCTATTTACAGGCGGGGGCCGGGTATGGCTACACCTTC. Translated: CASYLQAGAGYGYTF.

This clone showed up just once. The chain joins TRBV7-2 to TRBJ2-1; D perhaps matches TRBD2 (5 bases). Trimming took off 10 bases at V and 3 bases at J, with 16 bases between the two ends. The CDR3 loop spans 14 amino acids. Germline values: CDR1 SGHTA, CDR2 FQGNSA. CDR3 sequence (DNA): TGTGCCACCCTCTTTGCGGGCCTCTACAATGAGCAGTTCTTC. Protein: CATLFAGLYNEQFF. Full variable domain (remainder filled in from reference TRBV7-2 and TRBJ2-1): GAGVSQSPSNKVTEKGKDVELRCDPISGHTALYWYRQSLGQGLEFLIYFQGNSAPDKSGLPSDRFSAERTGGSVSTLTIQRTQQEDSAVYLCATLFAGLYNEQFFGPGTRLTVL.

The genes are TRBV18 and TRBJ2-7; 7 nucleotides line up with TRBD1. Germline values: CDR1 KGHSH, CDR2 LQKENI. The CDR3 runs 13 residues. J lost 5 bases, V lost 3 bases, and 4 bases had no gene match. CDR3 sequence: CASSPPTGDEQYV. The CDR3 nucleotides are TGTGCCAGCTCACCGCCAACAGGGGACGAGCAGTACGTC.

J is TRBJ1-5 and V is TRBV28, with D uncertain. Germline V CDR1 and CDR2: MDHEN, SYDVKM. The CDR3 contains 14 residues. Between the trimmed V and J ends, which lost 6 bases and 0 bases, there was a span of 9 bases. CDR3 DNA sequence: TGTGCCAGCAGCCGGTCGGGTAGCAATCAGCCCCAGCATTTT. It yields the protein CASSRSGSNQPQHF. The full variable domain, completed using reference TRBV28 and TRBJ1-5, is DVKVTQSSRYLVKRTGEKVFLECVQDMDHENMFWYRQDPGLGLRLIYFSYDVKMKEKGDIPEGYSVSREKKERFSLILESASTNQTSMYLCASSRSGSNQPQHFGDGTRLSIL.

J is TRBJ2-5 and V is TRBV19; D possibly corresponds to TRBD1 (6 bases). Trimming took 6 bases from V and 5 from J, leaving 19 bases between them. The CDR3 contains 15 residues. Germline V gene data show CDR1 as LNHDA and CDR2 as SQIVND (reference sequence). This CDR3 is CASRESSGGWETQYF. The CDR3 DNA reads TGTGCCAGTAGAGAGTCCTCTGGGGGCTGGGAGACCCAGTACTTC. The whole variable domain, remainder taken from reference TRBV19 and TRBJ2-5, is DGGITQSPKYLFRKEGQNVTLSCEQNLNHDAMYWYRQDPGQGLRLIYYSQIVNDFQKGDIAEGYSVSREKKESFPLTVTSAQKNPTAFYLCASRESSGGWETQYFGPGTRLLVL.

The chain is built from TRBV5-4 and TRBJ1-1; D not resolved. Trimming left V 0 bases short and J 1 base short, with 4 bases between. CDR3 length: 13 amino acids. Germline lookup yields CDR1 SGHNT and CDR2 YYREEE (reference sequence). The CDR3 DNA reads TGTGCCAGCAGCTTGGTCAAGAACACTGAAGCTTTCTTT. Protein product: CASSLVKNTEAFF.

The J gene is TRBJ2-5, the V gene TRBV5-1; D unclear. The CDR3 is 14 residues long. V gave up 3 bases and J gave up 7 bases, with 16 bases separating them. In germline, CDR1 is SGHRS, CDR2 YFSETQ. The CDR3 is CASSSTVPVGTQYF. The DNA for the CDR3 is TGCGCCAGCAGCTCCACAGTCCCTGTGGGGACCCAGTACTTC.

This chain's CDR3 is CASSLNFGNSVYGYTF. CDR3 nucleotides: TGCGCCAGCAGCTTGAACTTCGGGAACAGCGTTTATGGCTACACCTTC. The chain employs TRBV5-1 and TRBJ1-2, with D unclear. V was cut by 1 base and J by 5 bases, with 18 bases left in between. The germline CDR1 and CDR2 sequences are SGHRS and YFSETQ. The CDR3 is made up of 16 amino acids. The full variable domain, its missing parts supplied by reference TRBV5-1 and TRBJ1-2, is KAGVTQTPRYLIKTRGQQVTLSCSPISGHRSVSWYQQTPGQGLQFLFEYFSETQRNKGNFPGRFSGRQFSNSRSEMNVSTLELGDSALYLCASSLNFGNSVYGYTFGSGTRLTVV.

A few counts support this clone. CDR3 loop: CASSQDRAGGSRNYGYTF. The CDR3 nucleotides read TGCGCCAGCAGCCAAGATAGGGCAGGGGGCAGTCGTAACTATGGCTACACCTTC. The V gene is TRBV4-1, the J gene TRBJ1-2, with 8 bases aligning to TRBD1. The ends lost 0 bases at V and 1 base at J; junction bases unmatched: 10. Germline CDR1 reads MGHRA; CDR2 reads YSYEKL. CDR3 length equals 18 residues.

The rearrangement uses TRBV2 and TRBJ1-6; 11 nucleotides match TRBD1. The CDR3 length is 16 residues. Trimming cost V 6 bases and J 8 bases; bases outside gene matches: 9. Per germline, CDR1 SNHLY and CDR2 FYNNEI. CDR3 sequence (DNA): TGTGCCAGCAGGGCAGGGACAGGGGGAACTTATTCACCCCTCCACTTT. Its protein is CASRAGTGGTYSPLHF.

This clone was counted only a few times. The chain links TRBV29-1 to TRBJ1-2; D is possibly TRBD1 (5 bases). The germline V gene encodes CDR1 SQVTM and CDR2 ANQGSEA. There are 14 residues in the CDR3. V lost 4 bases, J lost 0 bases, and 12 bases lay in between. Here the CDR3 DNA reads TGCAGCGTTGCCGACAGTTTAGCTAACTATGGCTACACCTTC. It encodes CSVADSLANYGYTF.

The chain links TRBV4-1 to TRBJ2-5, with TRBD2 identical over 10 bases. The germline CDR1 and CDR2 sequences are MGHRA and YSYEKL. This CDR3 is 16 amino acids long. The J segment lost 2 bases and the V segment lost 2 bases, leaving 5 bases of the junction unmatched. This chain's CDR3 is CASSQRLAGAQETQYF. The CDR3, as DNA: TGCGCCAGCAGCCAACGGCTAGCGGGGGCGCAAGAGACCCAGTACTTC.

This chain links TRBV28 with TRBJ1-5; D is unresolved. The CDR3 runs to 14 residues. V shed 8 bases and J shed 1 base, with 12 bases lying between them. CDR1 and CDR2 from the germline V gene are MDHEN and SYDVKM. The CDR3: CASYEEVSNQPQHF. As DNA, the CDR3 is TGTGCCAGCTATGAGGAGGTGAGCAATCAGCCCCAGCATTTT.

This rearrangement joins TRBV5-4 to TRBJ1-1; TRBD1 agrees at 12 bases. CDR3 length: 15 amino acids. Germline V lookup: CDR1 SGHNT, CDR2 YYREEE (reference sequence). The junction had 4 bases not matched to a gene; V was cut back by 5 bases and J by 2 bases. CDR3 residues: CASSWDRGPNTEAFF. DNA of the CDR3: TGTGCCAGCAGTTGGGACAGGGGGCCAAACACTGAAGCTTTCTTT.

V usage is TRBV7-6 and J usage is TRBJ2-1; TRBD1 aligns across 8 bases. With V trimmed by 1 base and J by 1 base, 6 bases remained unmatched. The CDR3 extends over 17 amino acids. Germline CDR1 SGHVS, CDR2 FNYEAQ. The CDR3 nucleotides read TGTGCCAGCAGCTTAGTCGACAGGGGTTATTCCTACAATGAGCAGTTCTTC. Its translation is CASSLVDRGYSYNEQFF.

J is TRBJ1-2 and V is TRBV28; 10 nucleotides align to TRBD1. CDR3 length equals 16 residues. Germline lookup yields CDR1 MDHEN and CDR2 SYDVKM. Germline trimming cut 3 bases from V and 3 bases from J; bases unmatched to any gene: 7. The DNA of the CDR3 is TGTGCCAGCAGTTTCCCCCGGGACAGGGGAGACTATGGCTACACCTTC. It encodes CASSFPRDRGDYGYTF.

A few counts support this clone. This chain joins TRBV6-5 and TRBJ1-1; D unclear. V gave up 8 bases and J gave up 4 bases, with 17 bases separating them. The CDR3 has 14 residues. From germline, CDR1 is MNHEY and CDR2 SVGAGI. DNA for the CDR3: TGTGCCAGCCTTAGGGAGGTCATGGTCACTGAAGCTTTCTTT. Translating gives CASLREVMVTEAFF.

The chain links TRBV2 to TRBJ1-5; 8 bases align to TRBD1. There are 14 residues in the CDR3. The V and J ends lost 4 bases and 6 bases, in that order; junction bases with no gene match: 5. Germline loops: CDR1 SNHLY, CDR2 FYNNEI. In nucleotides, the CDR3 is TGTGCCAGCAGTGGGACAGGGACAGTTCAGCCCCAGCATTTT. Translated, it gives CASSGTGTVQPQHF.

The rearrangement links TRBV7-9 to TRBJ1-4; TRBD1 matches 8 bases. The CDR3 runs to 14 residues. CDR1 is SEHNR and CDR2 is FQNEAQ in the germline V gene (reference sequence). With 7 bases clipped from V and 7 bases from J, the junction kept 8 bases outside the gene matches. CDR3 loop: CASTRTGQGEKLFF. The DNA for the CDR3 is TGTGCCAGCACCCGGACAGGGCAGGGTGAAAAACTGTTTTTT.